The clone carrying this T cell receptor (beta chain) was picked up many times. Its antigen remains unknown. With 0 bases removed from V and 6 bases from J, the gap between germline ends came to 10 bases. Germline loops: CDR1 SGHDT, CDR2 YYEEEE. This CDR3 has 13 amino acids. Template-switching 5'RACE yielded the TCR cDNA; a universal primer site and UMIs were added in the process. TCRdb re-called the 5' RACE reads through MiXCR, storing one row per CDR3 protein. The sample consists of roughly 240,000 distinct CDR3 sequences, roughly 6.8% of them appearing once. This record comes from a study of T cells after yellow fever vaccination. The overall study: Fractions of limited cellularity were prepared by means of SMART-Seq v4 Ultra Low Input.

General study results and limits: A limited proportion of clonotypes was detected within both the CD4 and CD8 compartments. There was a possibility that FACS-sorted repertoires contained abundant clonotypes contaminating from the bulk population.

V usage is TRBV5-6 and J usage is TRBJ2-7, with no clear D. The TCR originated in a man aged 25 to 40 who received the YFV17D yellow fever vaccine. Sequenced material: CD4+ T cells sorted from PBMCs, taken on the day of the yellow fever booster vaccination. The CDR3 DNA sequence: TGTGCCAGCAGCTTGGTCCCTGCAGCCGAGCAGTACTTC. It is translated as CASSLVPAAEQYF.